This TCR beta chain came from a study of blood T cells in healthy people across ages. Combining a sample-barcoded 5' primer with a J-beta primer mix, a second PCR ran for about 7 to 11 cycles. One entry per CDR3 protein, called by TCRdb with MiXCR from the 5' RACE reads. The sample lists roughly 550,000 distinct CDR3 sequences, nearly 25% occurring once. The total RNA that was extracted per sample amounted to at least 5 micrograms. This clonotype was counted a single time. The germline V gene encodes CDR1 GTSNPN and CDR2 SVGIG (reference sequence). Trimming removed 1 base at V and 6 bases at J, with 18 bases between. The length of the CDR3 is 15 residues. This sample also appeared in a second study, on T cells of mothers and their children. This second report adds: Related mother-child pairs shared marginally more repertoire than unrelated pairs, though not significantly.

The receptor was isolated from a boy younger than 18 in good health. The sample taken for sequencing was blood. The chain is built from TRBV30 and TRBJ1-2; tentative D call: TRBD1 (6 bases). The CDR3 region has the DNA TGTGCCTGGAGTGCACACAGGGACCGTGGGGATGGCTACACCTTC. Translating it yields CAWSAHRDRGDGYTF. Together with reference TRBV30 and TRBJ1-2, the CDR3 gives the full variable domain: SQTIHQWPATLVQPVGSPLSLECTVEGTSNPNLYWYRQAAGRGLQLLFYSVGIGQISSEVPQNLSASRPQDRQFILSSKKLLLSDSGFYLCAWSAHRDRGDGYTFGSGTRLTVV.